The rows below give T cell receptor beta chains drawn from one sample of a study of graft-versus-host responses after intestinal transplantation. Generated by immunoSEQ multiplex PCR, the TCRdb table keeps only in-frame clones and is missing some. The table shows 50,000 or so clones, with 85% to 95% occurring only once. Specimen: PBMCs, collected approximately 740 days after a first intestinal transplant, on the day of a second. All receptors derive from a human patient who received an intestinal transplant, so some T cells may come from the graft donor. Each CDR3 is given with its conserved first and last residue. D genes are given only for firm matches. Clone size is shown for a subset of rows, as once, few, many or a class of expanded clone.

CDR3nt: TGTGCCAGCAGCTTAGTTCTAGCGGGGGGCTACGAGCAGTACTTC; CDR3aa: CASSLVLAGGYEQYF; d_gene: TRBD2; abundance: NA; v_gene: TRBV7-9; j_gene: TRBJ2-7
CDR3nt: TGTGCCAGCTCGAGGGGGGGACAGAATCAGCCCCAGCATTTT; CDR3aa: CASSRGGQNQPQHF; d_gene: TRBD1; abundance: NA; v_gene: TRBV18; j_gene: TRBJ1-5
CDR3nt: TGTGCCAGCAGTTTTCCGGGGGCGGACGAGCAGTACTTC; CDR3aa: CASSFPGADEQYF; d_gene: NA; abundance: NA; v_gene: TRBV27; j_gene: TRBJ2-7
CDR3nt: TGTGCCAGCAGCCCGATAGGACAGTCGCATGGCTACACCTTC; CDR3aa: CASSPIGQSHGYTF; d_gene: NA; abundance: NA; v_gene: TRBV9; j_gene: TRBJ1-2
CDR3nt: TGTGCCAGCGGGGACTACGAGCAGTACTTC; CDR3aa: CASGDYEQYF; d_gene: NA; abundance: NA; v_gene: TRBV6-5; j_gene: TRBJ2-7
CDR3nt: TGTGCCAGCAGCCCTCATAGCGGGAGGGCCTACGAGCAGTACTTC; CDR3aa: CASSPHSGRAYEQYF; d_gene: TRBD2; abundance: NA; v_gene: TRBV11-3; j_gene: TRBJ2-7
CDR3nt: TGTGCCAGCTCACCAGGCAGGGGCCCGCCCTATGGCTACACCTTC; CDR3aa: CASSPGRGPPYGYTF; d_gene: NA; abundance: NA; v_gene: TRBV18; j_gene: TRBJ1-2
CDR3nt: TGTGCCAGCAGCGTAGTGCCAGAAGGAGGAGAGACCCAGTACTTC; CDR3aa: CASSVVPEGGETQYF; d_gene: NA; abundance: NA; v_gene: TRBV9; j_gene: TRBJ2-5
CDR3nt: TGTGCCAGCAGGCGCCGACTGCAAGCCTACGAGCAGTACTTC; CDR3aa: CASRRRLQAYEQYF; d_gene: NA; abundance: NA; v_gene: TRBV28; j_gene: TRBJ2-7
CDR3nt: TGTGCCAGCAGTTTGGGTTTCCCGAGCTCCTACAATGAGCAGTTCTTC; CDR3aa: CASSLGFPSSYNEQFF; d_gene: NA; abundance: NA; v_gene: TRBV27; j_gene: TRBJ2-1
CDR3nt: TGTGCCAGCAGCCAAGACACAGGGTTTGAGCAGTTCTTC; CDR3aa: CASSQDTGFEQFF; d_gene: NA; abundance: NA; v_gene: TRBV4-2; j_gene: TRBJ2-1
CDR3nt: TGTGCCGGCAGCCCCTGGGGAGGGGCAGGGGGCTACACCTTC; CDR3aa: CAGSPWGGAGGYTF; d_gene: NA; abundance: NA; v_gene: TRBV5-5; j_gene: TRBJ1-2
CDR3nt: TGTGCCAGCAGCCGATGGGACAGCTACAATGAGCAGTTCTTC; CDR3aa: CASSRWDSYNEQFF; d_gene: TRBD1; abundance: once; v_gene: TRBV7-9; j_gene: TRBJ2-1
CDR3nt: TGTGCCAGCAGTGAGAACAGATCCTACGAGCAGTACTTC; CDR3aa: CASSENRSYEQYF; d_gene: NA; abundance: once; v_gene: TRBV2; j_gene: TRBJ2-7
CDR3nt: TGTGCCAGCAGTGAATCACTCGGGGGAGGGGATAGCAATCAGCCCCAGCATTTT; CDR3aa: CASSESLGGGDSNQPQHF; d_gene: NA; abundance: NA; v_gene: TRBV25-1; j_gene: TRBJ1-5
CDR3nt: TGTGCCTGGAGTTCGGGGAACACAACTGGCTACACCTTC; CDR3aa: CAWSSGNTTGYTF; d_gene: NA; abundance: NA; v_gene: TRBV30; j_gene: TRBJ1-2
CDR3nt: TGTGCCAGCAGTTCAGAAAGAGGTAGCAGCTCCTACGAGCAGTACTTC; CDR3aa: CASSSERGSSSYEQYF; d_gene: NA; abundance: NA; v_gene: TRBV27; j_gene: TRBJ2-7
CDR3nt: TGCGCCAGCAGCTTGGCGGGGCATGGCTACACCTTC; CDR3aa: CASSLAGHGYTF; d_gene: NA; abundance: NA; v_gene: TRBV5-1; j_gene: TRBJ1-2
CDR3nt: TGCAGCGTTAGTATAGCGGGAGGGAGGGACACCGGGGAGCTGTTTTTT; CDR3aa: CSVSIAGGRDTGELFF; d_gene: TRBD2; abundance: once; v_gene: TRBV29-1; j_gene: TRBJ2-2
CDR3nt: TGTGCCAGCAGCGTAGAGGTGTCCTACAATGAGCAGTTCTTC; CDR3aa: CASSVEVSYNEQFF; d_gene: NA; abundance: few; v_gene: TRBV9; j_gene: TRBJ2-1
CDR3nt: TGTGCCAGCTCACCACTCTCCCGGGACAGGGGGCTAAAAAACACCATATATTTT; CDR3aa: CASSPLSRDRGLKNTIYF; d_gene: TRBD1; abundance: NA; v_gene: TRBV18; j_gene: TRBJ1-3
CDR3nt: TGTGCCAGCAGTTTAACAAGGACCGGGAGGGCCCAGTACTTC; CDR3aa: CASSLTRTGRAQYF; d_gene: TRBD2; abundance: few; v_gene: TRBV28; j_gene: TRBJ2-5
CDR3nt: TGTGCCAGCAGCTTAAGTTCGGGGGCGGAGCAGTACTTC; CDR3aa: CASSLSSGAEQYF; d_gene: NA; abundance: NA; v_gene: TRBV7-8; j_gene: TRBJ2-7
CDR3nt: TGTGCCAGCAGCCTCCGCCCCGGGCAGGGGGGAGATACGCAGTATTTT; CDR3aa: CASSLRPGQGGDTQYF; d_gene: NA; abundance: once; v_gene: TRBV7-6; j_gene: TRBJ2-3
CDR3nt: TGTGCCAGCAGCTTAACTCGAGCGGGGGCCACCGGGGAGCTGTTTTTT; CDR3aa: CASSLTRAGATGELFF; d_gene: TRBD2; abundance: once; v_gene: TRBV7-3; j_gene: TRBJ2-2
CDR3nt: TGTGCCAGCAGTTTGAGGGGGGCGCTGGGCAATGAGCAGTTCTTC; CDR3aa: CASSLRGALGNEQFF; d_gene: NA; abundance: NA; v_gene: TRBV28; j_gene: TRBJ2-1
CDR3nt: TGTGCCAGCAGCGAGACAGGCTGGGAGGACGAGCAGTACTTC; CDR3aa: CASSETGWEDEQYF; d_gene: NA; abundance: NA; v_gene: TRBV9; j_gene: TRBJ2-7
CDR3nt: TGTGCCAGTAGTATGGGACAGGGTAGCTCCTACGAGCAGTACTTC; CDR3aa: CASSMGQGSSYEQYF; d_gene: TRBD1; abundance: NA; v_gene: TRBV19; j_gene: TRBJ2-7
CDR3nt: TGTGCCAGCAGCTTCCTTGCGGGACAGGACTATGGCTACACCTTC; CDR3aa: CASSFLAGQDYGYTF; d_gene: TRBD1; abundance: NA; v_gene: TRBV5-4; j_gene: TRBJ1-2
CDR3nt: TGCGCCAGCAGCTTATCCGGGACAGAAGTGAACACTGAAGCTTTCTTT; CDR3aa: CASSLSGTEVNTEAFF; d_gene: TRBD1; abundance: NA; v_gene: TRBV5-1; j_gene: TRBJ1-1
CDR3nt: TGTGCCAGCAGTGTTACAGGGGCGCGCTATGGCTACACCTTC; CDR3aa: CASSVTGARYGYTF; d_gene: TRBD1; abundance: NA; v_gene: TRBV2; j_gene: TRBJ1-2
CDR3nt: TGTGCCAGCAGCTGGGGGGATGAAAAACTGTTTTTT; CDR3aa: CASSWGDEKLFF; d_gene: NA; abundance: NA; v_gene: TRBV7-6; j_gene: TRBJ1-4
CDR3nt: TGTGCCAGCAGCTTAGATCGTCGGGCAGCCAAGGGGGGCTACACCTTC; CDR3aa: CASSLDRRAAKGGYTF; d_gene: NA; abundance: NA; v_gene: TRBV7-9; j_gene: TRBJ1-2
CDR3nt: TGTGCCATCAAGCGAGAGGCTATCTATGGCTACACCTTC; CDR3aa: CAIKREAIYGYTF; d_gene: NA; abundance: NA; v_gene: TRBV10-3; j_gene: TRBJ1-2
CDR3nt: TGTGCCAGCACCCCGGACAGGGGTAATCAGCCCCAGCATTTT; CDR3aa: CASTPDRGNQPQHF; d_gene: TRBD1; abundance: NA; v_gene: TRBV6-1; j_gene: TRBJ1-5
CDR3nt: TGTGCCAGCAGCTTAACCCTCGGTGCAGGGCACACTGAAGCTTTCTTT; CDR3aa: CASSLTLGAGHTEAFF; d_gene: NA; abundance: NA; v_gene: TRBV11-3; j_gene: TRBJ1-1
CDR3nt: TGTGCCAGCAGCTTCGGGGGTGGTCCCTACGAGCAGTACTTC; CDR3aa: CASSFGGGPYEQYF; d_gene: NA; abundance: NA; v_gene: TRBV7-3; j_gene: TRBJ2-7
CDR3nt: TGTGCCAGTACTCCGGGACTAGCCAGCACAGATACGCAGTATTTT; CDR3aa: CASTPGLASTDTQYF; d_gene: TRBD2; abundance: NA; v_gene: TRBV19; j_gene: TRBJ2-3
CDR3nt: TGTGCCAGCAGTGGACTCCCGGGACAGGGGAGGAATGAGCAGTTCTTC; CDR3aa: CASSGLPGQGRNEQFF; d_gene: TRBD1; abundance: NA; v_gene: TRBV6-1; j_gene: TRBJ2-1
CDR3nt: TGCGCCAGCAGCCAAGATCCGACCCTAGCTCACGAGCAGTACTTC; CDR3aa: CASSQDPTLAHEQYF; d_gene: NA; abundance: NA; v_gene: TRBV4-1; j_gene: TRBJ2-7
CDR3nt: TGTGCCTGGAACTCGCGGTTCACAGATACGCAGTATTTT; CDR3aa: CAWNSRFTDTQYF; d_gene: NA; abundance: NA; v_gene: TRBV30; j_gene: TRBJ2-3
CDR3nt: TGTGCCAGCAGTTACTCGCCAGATACGCAGTATTTT; CDR3aa: CASSYSPDTQYF; d_gene: NA; abundance: NA; v_gene: TRBV6-6; j_gene: TRBJ2-3
CDR3nt: TGTGCCAGCAGTGAAGGACAGCCTAATGAAAAACTGTTTTTT; CDR3aa: CASSEGQPNEKLFF; d_gene: NA; abundance: NA; v_gene: TRBV6-1; j_gene: TRBJ1-4
CDR3nt: TGCGCCAGCAGCTTGGGACTAGCGGAATACGAGCAGTACTTC; CDR3aa: CASSLGLAEYEQYF; d_gene: TRBD2; abundance: NA; v_gene: TRBV5-1; j_gene: TRBJ2-7
CDR3nt: TGTGCCAGCAGGTGGGTGGGAGGAGGTCAAGAGACCCAGTACTTC; CDR3aa: CASRWVGGGQETQYF; d_gene: NA; abundance: NA; v_gene: TRBV27; j_gene: TRBJ2-5
CDR3nt: TGTGCCAGCAGTTCTGGCGGCGGCCCGGCGGGTCAGTACTTC; CDR3aa: CASSSGGGPAGQYF; d_gene: NA; abundance: NA; v_gene: TRBV28; j_gene: TRBJ2-7
CDR3nt: TGTGCCAGCTCAACATCGGGACAGAACAATCAGCCCCAGCATTTT; CDR3aa: CASSTSGQNNQPQHF; d_gene: TRBD1; abundance: NA; v_gene: TRBV18; j_gene: TRBJ1-5
CDR3nt: TGTGCCAGCAGCTTAGTGTTGGGGGGCTCGACAGATACGCAGTATTTT; CDR3aa: CASSLVLGGSTDTQYF; d_gene: NA; abundance: NA; v_gene: TRBV7-9; j_gene: TRBJ2-3
CDR3nt: TGCGCCAGCAGCTTGGGCCAGAACACTGAAGCTTTCTTT; CDR3aa: CASSLGQNTEAFF; d_gene: NA; abundance: NA; v_gene: TRBV4-1; j_gene: TRBJ1-1
CDR3nt: TGTGCTAGTGGCCTGGGGACCATATATTTT; CDR3aa: CASGLGTIYF; d_gene: NA; abundance: NA; v_gene: TRBV12-5; j_gene: TRBJ1-3
CDR3nt: TGTGCCAGCAGTCATGGACAGGGTGAGGGGTACGAGCAGTACTTC; CDR3aa: CASSHGQGEGYEQYF; d_gene: TRBD1; abundance: NA; v_gene: TRBV6-5; j_gene: TRBJ2-7
CDR3nt: TGTGCCAGCAGCGAGGGGTGGGCGAGCACAGATACGCAGTATTTT; CDR3aa: CASSEGWASTDTQYF; d_gene: NA; abundance: NA; v_gene: TRBV11-2; j_gene: TRBJ2-3